One and the same sample provided the 26 T cell receptor beta chains below, sequenced in a study of cytomegalovirus exposure and HLA in healthy donors. Only in-frame clones appear in the TCRdb table, and some are missing; sequencing was by immunoSEQ multiplex PCR. The repertoire includes 68,000 or so clones, about 90% of them detected once, and 2.5% to 4% sits in the top ten. Sequencing was done on a sample of PBMCs. These receptors all stem from a man between 18 and 35 years old in good health and CMV-seronegative.

The CDR3 sequence is CASSVLEDNEQFF. DNA for the CDR3: TGTGCCAGCAGCGTACTCGAGGACAATGAGCAGTTCTTC. This chain joins TRBV9 and TRBJ2-1; D gene ambiguous. The length of the CDR3 is 13 residues. V lost 1 base, J lost 5 bases, and 7 bases lay in between. In germline, CDR1 is SGDLS, CDR2 YYNGEE.

The chain has TRBV4-3 and TRBJ2-7; possibly TRBD1 for D (7 bases). The CDR3 is 15 residues long. CDR1 is LGHNA, CDR2 YSLEER, per germline. V lost 0 bases and J lost 3, with 12 bases in between. For the CDR3, the DNA is TGCGCCAGCAGCCAAGATGGAGGGGGCCGCTACGAGCAGTACTTC. Translation gives CASSQDGGGRYEQYF.

CDR3 nucleotide sequence: TGCGCCAGCAGCCAAGGGGACAGGGCGTACAATGAGCAGTTCTTC. It specifies CASSQGDRAYNEQFF. The chain uses TRBV4-3 and TRBJ2-1, with TRBD1 matching 9 bases. This CDR3 region has 15 residues. In germline, CDR1 is LGHNA, CDR2 YSLEER. Losses at the gene ends were 1 base for V and 4 bases for J; bases not matched to a gene: 2.

The rearrangement uses TRBV5-1 and TRBJ2-2; a weak D match, TRBD2 (5 bases). V was clipped by 0 bases and J by 8 bases, with 14 bases between them. Looked up from germline, CDR1 is SGHRS and CDR2 is YFSETQ. CDR3 size: 15 residues. The CDR3: CASSLVGSAGGELFF. DNA for the CDR3: TGCGCCAGCAGCTTGGTGGGGAGCGCTGGTGGGGAGCTGTTTTTT.

V is TRBV7-3 and J is TRBJ2-7; TRBD2 matches 12 bases. Germline V gives CDR1 SGHTA, CDR2 FQGTGA. The trim removed 3 bases at V and 6 bases at J, leaving 0 bases unmatched. The CDR3 is 13 residues long. The CDR3 loop is CASSLTSGSEQYF. The CDR3 coding sequence is TGTGCCAGCAGCTTGACTAGCGGGAGCGAGCAGTACTTC.

The chain recombines TRBV29-1 with TRBJ2-7; the match to TRBD1 covers 12 bases. The V gene's germline CDR1 is SQVTM and CDR2 ANQGSEA. The CDR3 runs to 14 residues. With 5 bases clipped from V and 4 bases from J, the junction kept 6 bases outside the gene matches. CDR3 amino acids: CSVQPGQGAYEQYF. The DNA for the CDR3 is TGCAGCGTTCAGCCGGGACAGGGGGCTTACGAGCAGTACTTC.

A few counts support this clone. The chain is built from TRBV5-6 and TRBJ2-7, with D possibly matching TRBD2 (6 bases). Trimming took 4 bases from V and 1 from J, leaving 12 bases between them. The CDR3 loop spans 14 amino acids. Germline V gives CDR1 SGHDT, CDR2 YYEEEE. The CDR3 nucleotides are TGTGCCAGCAGCACCGGACTATATTCCTACGAGCAGTACTTC. Translation gives CASSTGLYSYEQYF.

The chain is built from TRBV6-5 and TRBJ1-4; D uncertain. With 2 bases removed from V and 5 bases from J, the gap between germline ends came to 6 bases. This CDR3 has 13 amino acids. Germline values: CDR1 MNHEY, CDR2 SVGAGI. Here the CDR3 reads CASSYGPNEKLFF. The CDR3 DNA is TGTGCCAGCAGTTACGGGCCGAATGAAAAACTGTTTTTT.

The V and J genes are TRBV7-3 and TRBJ1-1, with D maybe TRBD1 (5 bases). The V gene's germline CDR1 is SGHTA and CDR2 FQGTGA. This CDR3 is built from 15 residues. Trimming took 5 bases from V and 1 from J, leaving 14 bases between them. CDR3 DNA sequence: TGTGCCAGCAGCCCGGGGGGGATATCGAACACTGAAGCTTTCTTT. Its protein is CASSPGGISNTEAFF. The whole variable domain, remainder taken from reference TRBV7-3 and TRBJ1-1, is GAGVSQTPSNKVTEKGKYVELRCDPISGHTALYWYRQSLGQGPEFLIYFQGTGAADDSGLPNDRFFAVRPEGSVSTLKIQRTERGDSAVYLCASSPGGISNTEAFFGQGTRLTVV.

The chain uses TRBV6-5 and TRBJ1-2, with D possibly TRBD1 on 5 matching bases. Trimming removed 6 bases from V and 6 bases from J, with 11 bases in between. The length of the CDR3 is 12 residues. Germline assignment: CDR1 MNHEY and CDR2 SVGAGI. CDR3 sequence: CASRKGVHGYTF. CDR3 bases: TGTGCCAGCAGAAAAGGGGTCCATGGCTACACCTTC.

The V call is TRBV18, the J call TRBJ2-3; 8 bases are shared with TRBD2. Looked up from germline, CDR1 is KGHSH and CDR2 is LQKENI. Trimming cost V 3 bases and J 2 bases; bases outside gene matches: 4. CDR3 length equals 15 residues. The CDR3 region is CASSPTSGNTDTQYF. CDR3 bases: TGTGCCAGCTCACCTACTAGCGGCAACACAGATACGCAGTATTTT.

This clone was observed a handful of times. One end of the junction is discordant with germline, which a read error may explain. V and J are TRBV7-6 and TRBJ2-1; TRBD2 matches 7 bases. CDR1 SGHVS and CDR2 FNYEAQ come from the germline V gene. The CDR3 has 15 amino acids. In nucleotides, the CDR3 is TGTGCCAGCAGCTATCTCGGGACTAACTACCATGAGCAGTTCTTC. Translating it yields CASSYLGTNYHEQFF.

The rearrangement uses TRBV5-1 and TRBJ1-1; possible D gene TRBD1, 6 bases. Looked up from germline, CDR1 is SGHRS and CDR2 is YFSETQ. The CDR3 is 15 residues long. Trimming left V 3 bases short and J 2 bases short, with 14 bases between. DNA of the CDR3: TGCGCCAGCAGCTCAGGGGAGTTCGGTAACACTGAAGCTTTCTTT. This sequence encodes CASSSGEFGNTEAFF.

The chain links TRBV28 to TRBJ2-7, with 10 positions matching TRBD2. The V segment lost 3 bases and the J segment 3 bases; nucleotides outside the gene matches: 2. Germline V gives CDR1 MDHEN, CDR2 SYDVKM. The CDR3 length is 14 residues. The CDR3 region has the DNA TGTGCCAGCAGTTTCCCTAGCGGGAGCTACGAGCAGTACTTC. Encoded protein: CASSFPSGSYEQYF.

The chain uses TRBV7-6 and TRBJ2-3, with 7 bases identical to TRBD1. Germline V lookup: CDR1 SGHVS, CDR2 FNYEAQ. The CDR3 totals 17 residues. Germline trimming cut 2 bases from V and 2 bases from J; bases unmatched to any gene: 10. CDR3 region: CASSLLGRQGITDTQYF. CDR3 in DNA: TGTGCCAGCAGCTTATTGGGGAGACAGGGTATCACAGATACGCAGTATTTT.

This chain joins TRBV5-1 and TRBJ2-7; TRBD1 might be the D (5 bases). Germline V gene lookup returns CDR1 SGHRS and CDR2 YFSETQ. Trimming removed 4 bases at V and 2 bases at J, with 13 bases between. The CDR3 runs 14 residues. The CDR3 region is CASSPRTSTYEQYF. In nucleotides, the CDR3 is TGCGCCAGCAGCCCGAGGACATCTACCTACGAGCAGTACTTC.

This clone was seen a handful of times. The chain is built from TRBV27 and TRBJ1-5; TRBD1 aligns across 7 bases. The CDR3 length is 18 residues. Germline V gene sequence: CDR1 MNHEY, CDR2 SMNVEV (reference sequence). V shed 7 bases and J 4 bases; nucleotides not matched to a gene: 19. The CDR3 region has the DNA TGTGCCAGCACCCTACGGGCGAGGGGGCGAAGATGGAATCAGCCCCAGCATTTT. It is translated as CASTLRARGRRWNQPQHF.

This rearrangement joins TRBV9 to TRBJ2-1, with D possibly TRBD2 on 6 matching bases. V lost 2 bases, J lost 3 bases, and 12 bases lay in between. CDR3 length: 15 amino acids. Germline V gene sequence: CDR1 SGDLS, CDR2 YYNGEE. CDR3 in amino acids: CASSVGGTRYNEQFF. As DNA, the CDR3 is TGTGCCAGCAGCGTTGGCGGGACCCGCTACAATGAGCAGTTCTTC. Variable domain in full (rest from reference TRBV9 and TRBJ2-1): DSGVTQTPKHLITATGQRVTLRCSPRSGDLSVYWYQQSLDQGLQFLIQYYNGEERAKGNILERFSAQQFPDLHSELNLSSLELGDSALYFCASSVGGTRYNEQFFGPGTRLTVL.

The rearrangement uses TRBV19 and TRBJ1-2; the match to TRBD1 covers 8 bases. There are 15 residues in the CDR3. V shed 3 bases and J 3 bases; nucleotides not matched to a gene: 6. Per the germline V gene, CDR1 is LNHDA and CDR2 is SQIVND (reference sequence). The CDR3 nucleotides read TGTGCCAGTAGTATCTGGGACAGGATCGACTATGGCTACACCTTC. It yields the protein CASSIWDRIDYGYTF.

The chain employs TRBV2 and TRBJ1-1, with unresolved D. This CDR3 contains 14 residues. V was shortened by 1 base and J by 0 bases, with 6 bases between the two germline ends. The germline V gene encodes CDR1 SNHLY and CDR2 FYNNEI. CDR3 sequence reads: CASSEVPMNTEAFF. For the CDR3, the DNA is TGTGCCAGCAGTGAAGTCCCCATGAACACTGAAGCTTTCTTT.

Only a few counts were recorded for this clone. In DNA, the CDR3 is TGCGCCAGCAGCCTGGGACTAGTCACAGATACGCAGTATTTT. It yields the protein CASSLGLVTDTQYF. J is TRBJ2-3 and V is TRBV5-1; 8 bases line up with TRBD2. Trimming cost V 4 bases and J 2 bases; bases outside gene matches: 3. Germline V CDR1 and CDR2: SGHRS, YFSETQ. This CDR3 has 14 amino acids. Complete variable domain (other parts from reference TRBV5-1 and TRBJ2-3): KAGVTQTPRYLIKTRGQQVTLSCSPISGHRSVSWYQQTPGQGLQFLFEYFSETQRNKGNFPGRFSGRQFSNSRSEMNVSTLELGDSALYLCASSLGLVTDTQYFGPGTRLTVL.

The chain links TRBV30 to TRBJ2-7, with a weak D call TRBD1 (5 bases). The CDR3 runs to 14 residues. Germline assignment: CDR1 GTSNPN and CDR2 SVGIG (reference sequence). Trimming removed 0 bases from V and 0 bases from J, with 9 bases in between. This CDR3 reads CAWSVDILSYEQYF. The CDR3, as DNA: TGTGCCTGGAGTGTGGACATCCTCTCCTACGAGCAGTACTTC.

The chain is built from TRBV7-9 and TRBJ2-7; 10 bases are shared with TRBD1. V lost 7 bases and J lost 2; bases outside the gene matches: 5. This CDR3 region has 14 residues. Germline-derived CDR1 and CDR2 are SEHNR and FQNEAQ (reference sequence). The CDR3 DNA is TGTGCCAGCAAAGGGGACAGGGGTCCCTACGAGCAGTACTTC. This translates into CASKGDRGPYEQYF. Filled out from reference TRBV7-9 and TRBJ2-7, the complete variable domain reads DTGVSQNPRHKITKRGQNVTFRCDPISEHNRLYWYRQTLGQGPEFLTYFQNEAQLEKSRLLSDRFSAERPKGSFSTLEIQRTEQGDSAMYLCASKGDRGPYEQYFGPGTRLTVT.

This chain joins TRBV18 and TRBJ2-7, with D unresolved. The CDR3 is made up of 12 amino acids. The germline V gene encodes CDR1 KGHSH and CDR2 LQKENI. V shed 3 bases and J shed 4 bases, with 7 bases lying between them. CDR3 loop: CASSPTLYEQYF. The CDR3 DNA reads as TGTGCCAGCTCACCGACTCTTTACGAGCAGTACTTC.

The chain is built from TRBV7-6 and TRBJ1-1, with D unclear. This CDR3 is built from 13 residues. Germline CDR1 is SGHVS and CDR2 is FNYEAQ. The V gene lost 6 bases and the J gene lost 1 base, with 9 bases spanning the gap. The chain's CDR3 is CASRVSGNTEAFF. The CDR3 coding sequence is TGTGCCAGCAGAGTCTCAGGGAACACTGAAGCTTTCTTT.

V and J are TRBV18 and TRBJ2-2; D uncertain. Per the germline V gene, CDR1 is KGHSH and CDR2 is LQKENI. V lost 6 bases, J lost 3 bases, and 14 bases lay in between. The CDR3 is 15 residues long. CDR3 sequence reads: CASSRMVEDTGELFF. CDR3 DNA sequence: TGTGCCAGCTCTCGCATGGTTGAGGACACCGGGGAGCTGTTTTTT.